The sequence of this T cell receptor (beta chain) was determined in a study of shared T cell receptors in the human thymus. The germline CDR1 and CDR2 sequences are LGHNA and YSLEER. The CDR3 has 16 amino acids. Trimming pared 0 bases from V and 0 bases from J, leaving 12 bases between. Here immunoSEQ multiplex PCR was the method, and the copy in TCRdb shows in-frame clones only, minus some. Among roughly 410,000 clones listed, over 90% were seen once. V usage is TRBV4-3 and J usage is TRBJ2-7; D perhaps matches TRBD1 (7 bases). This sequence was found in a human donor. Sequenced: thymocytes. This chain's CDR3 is CASSQDQGGSSYEQYF. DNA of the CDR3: TGCGCCAGCAGCCAAGATCAGGGGGGATCCTCCTACGAGCAGTACTTC.